This T cell receptor beta chain was recovered during a study of CD8 T cells in ankylosing spondylitis. Researchers built TCR beta libraries using quantitative 5'-RACE with molecular barcodes. TCRdb ran MiXCR on the 5' RACE reads and lists one entry per CDR3 protein. The sample includes over 400,000 distinct CDR3 sequences, 25% to 30% of them seen just once. Remarks on this clonotype: What it binds is not known.

Germline V lookup: CDR1 KGHSH, CDR2 LQKENI. This CDR3 is 15 amino acids long. V shed 5 bases and J 8 bases; nucleotides not matched to a gene: 11. Broader study findings: A TCR beta motif of several highly homologous variants appeared characteristic of ankylosing spondylitis blood.

This clonotype was obtained from a male donor with ankylosing spondylitis. The specimen was blood, either unsorted or a sorted T cell fraction (not recorded which). The gene calls are TRBV18 and TRBJ2-1; 8 positions match TRBD2. The CDR3 nucleotides read TGTGCCAGCTCATTCACCGGGACTAGTAACCATGAGCAGTTCTTC. Translated: CASSFTGTSNHEQFF.